This entry lists 22 T cell receptor beta chains sequenced from one sample in a study of T cell repertoires in enteric fever. Each CDR3 protein gets one entry after TCRdb re-called the reads with MiXCR. This table has about 1,600 distinct CDR3 sequences, around a third appearing once. The sequencing sample was made of CCR7- CD38- CD4+ T cells from PBMCs. These receptor sequences come from a human donor with Salmonella enteric fever, either typhoid or paratyphoid (not recorded which).

V and J are TRBV13 and TRBJ2-1; 9 bases are shared with TRBD2. The germline V gene has CDR1 PRHDT and CDR2 FYEKMQ (reference sequence). CDR3 length equals 15 residues. V was clipped by 0 bases and J by 5 bases; unmatched bases: 2. Here the CDR3 DNA reads TGTGCCAGCAGCTTAGGGACTAGCGGAAACAATGAGCAGTTCTTC. This sequence encodes CASSLGTSGNNEQFF.

In this sample, this clonotype turned up a few times. V usage is TRBV5-1 and J usage is TRBJ2-4; 8 bases map to TRBD2. J was trimmed by 8 bases and V by 5 bases; bases with no gene match: 6. This CDR3 is built from 13 residues. Germline-derived CDR1 and CDR2 are SGHRS and YFSETQ. The CDR3 DNA sequence: TGCGCCAGCAGGGCCAGCGGGAGTGACATTCAGTACTTC. Translating gives CASRASGSDIQYF.

This rearrangement joins TRBV27 to TRBJ2-3; D unclear. Germline CDR1 reads MNHEY; CDR2 reads SMNVEV (reference sequence). Trimming took off 3 bases at V and 8 bases at J, with 6 bases between the two ends. The CDR3 runs to 11 residues. The CDR3 coding sequence is TGTGCCAGCAGTTTCGGGTCTACGCAGTATTTT. It codes for CASSFGSTQYF.

J is TRBJ2-2 and V is TRBV7-9; D could derive from TRBD1 or TRBD2 (6 bases each). V shed 4 bases and J shed 4 bases, with 10 bases lying between them. The CDR3 extends over 14 amino acids. Germline values: CDR1 SEHNR, CDR2 FQNEAQ (reference sequence). The CDR3 spells CASSWEDSTGELFF. CDR3 nucleotides: TGTGCCAGCAGCTGGGAGGACAGCACCGGGGAGCTGTTTTTT. Full variable domain (remainder filled in from reference TRBV7-9 and TRBJ2-2): DTGVSQNPRHKITKRGQNVTFRCDPISEHNRLYWYRQTLGQGPEFLTYFQNEAQLEKSRLLSDRFSAERPKGSFSTLEIQRTEQGDSAMYLCASSWEDSTGELFFGEGSRLTVL.

This clonotype was recorded once. The chain combines TRBV18 with TRBJ1-4, with D uncertain. The CDR3 runs 15 residues. Trimming removed 6 bases from V and 0 bases from J, with 11 bases in between. Germline CDR1 reads KGHSH; CDR2 reads LQKENI. CDR3 amino acids: CASSPRSATNEKLFF. DNA for the CDR3: TGTGCCAGCTCCCCTCGAAGCGCAACTAATGAAAAACTGTTTTTT.

This chain uses TRBV7-3 with TRBJ1-1; 10 bases match TRBD1. J was trimmed by 5 bases and V by 5 bases; bases with no gene match: 8. This CDR3 comprises 15 residues. Germline CDR1 reads SGHTA; CDR2 reads FQGTGA. The CDR3 coding sequence is TGTGCCAGCAGCACTGGACAGGGGGGTGAAACTGAAGCTTTCTTT. Protein: CASSTGQGGETEAFF.

This clonotype is labeled as medium-sized (0.01 to 0.1%). The genes are TRBV30 and TRBJ1-2; no firm D call. This CDR3 comprises 13 residues. Trimming pared 5 bases from V and 3 bases from J, leaving 13 bases between. Per germline, CDR1 GTSNPN and CDR2 SVGIG (reference sequence). CDR3 protein: CAWEITNYYGYTF. CDR3 coding DNA: TGTGCCTGGGAGATAACAAACTACTATGGCTACACCTTC.

This chain uses TRBV11-1 with TRBJ2-5; 10 bases fit TRBD2. Per germline, CDR1 SGHAT and CDR2 FQDESV (reference sequence). V lost 3 bases and J lost 3; bases outside the gene matches: 1. The CDR3 sequence is 14 residues long. CDR3 residues: CASSFTSGKETQYF. CDR3 bases: TGTGCCAGCAGCTTCACTAGCGGGAAAGAGACCCAGTACTTC. Complete variable domain (other parts from reference TRBV11-1 and TRBJ2-5): EAEVAQSPRYKITEKSQAVAFWCDPISGHATLYWYRQILGQGPELLVQFQDESVVDDSQLPKDRFSAERLKGVDSTLKIQPAELGDSAMYLCASSFTSGKETQYFGPGTRLLVL.

This clonotype came up a few times. The chain is built from TRBV18 and TRBJ2-7; maybe TRBD2 (5 bases). CDR1 KGHSH and CDR2 LQKENI come from the germline V gene. The CDR3 covers 13 residues. V lost 2 bases and J 5 bases, leaving 10 bases between the germline ends. The CDR3 region has the DNA TGTGCCAGCTCACCATCTTACGGGAACGAGCAGTACTTC. It encodes CASSPSYGNEQYF.

The chain carries TRBV5-1 and TRBJ2-7; D is perhaps TRBD1 (5 bases). Germline loops: CDR1 SGHRS, CDR2 YFSETQ. V was clipped by 5 bases and J by 5 bases, with 20 bases between them. The CDR3 contains 15 residues. The CDR3 sequence: CASRLTDSTSNEQYF. The CDR3 DNA follows: TGCGCCAGCAGGCTCACTGACAGCACATCTAACGAGCAGTACTTC.

This clonotype ranks as large (0.1 to 1%). The V and J genes are TRBV10-3 and TRBJ2-1; D may match TRBD1 or TRBD2 (6 bases each). Germline V lookup: CDR1 ENHRY, CDR2 SYGVKD. The CDR3 covers 12 residues. V lost 6 bases, J lost 7 bases, and 10 bases lay in between. The CDR3, as DNA: TGTGCCATCAGGAAGGGGGGAAATGAGCAGTTCTTC. As protein: CAIRKGGNEQFF.

By sample share, this clonotype is medium-sized (0.01 to 0.1%). CDR3 sequence (DNA): TGCGCCAGTCGACAGGGGCCAGTCGGCAATCAGCCCCAGCATTTT. It encodes CASRQGPVGNQPQHF. This rearrangement joins TRBV5-1 to TRBJ1-5; 8 bases fit TRBD1. The germline gives CDR1 SGHRS, CDR2 YFSETQ. V trimming: 8 bases; J trimming: 2 bases; junction bases outside the gene matches: 9. There are 15 residues in the CDR3.

This clonotype is large. The rearrangement uses TRBV5-1 and TRBJ1-2; 12 bases match TRBD1. In germline, CDR1 is SGHRS, CDR2 YFSETQ. The CDR3 covers 14 residues. V trimming: 4 bases; J trimming: 7 bases; junction bases outside the gene matches: 5. CDR3 sequence: CASSGDRGQSGYTF. The CDR3 region has the DNA TGCGCCAGCAGCGGGGACAGGGGGCAATCTGGCTACACCTTC.

The CDR3 DNA reads TGTGCCAGCAGCCCGCCCCAGTCGCCAGATACGCAGTATTTT. Its translation is CASSPPQSPDTQYF. The J gene is TRBJ2-3, the V gene TRBV7-3, with D uncertain. V was pared by 5 bases and J by 4 bases, with 13 bases between. This CDR3 has 14 amino acids. CDR1 and CDR2 (germline): SGHTA, FQGTGA.

This clonotype has just a few counts. The chain couples TRBV13 to TRBJ2-3; 9 bases align to TRBD2. Trimming cost V 0 bases and J 0 bases; bases outside gene matches: 19. The CDR3 loop spans 22 amino acids. Germline V lookup: CDR1 PRHDT, CDR2 FYEKMQ (reference sequence). Here the CDR3 reads CASSLGASWLAGPGASTDTQYF. For the CDR3, the DNA is TGTGCCAGCAGCTTAGGGGCGTCGTGGCTAGCGGGACCCGGTGCTAGCACAGATACGCAGTATTTT.

This clonotype is medium-sized. The chain joins TRBV5-1 to TRBJ2-3, with a weak D call TRBD1 (6 bases). The CDR3 has 14 residues. The germline V gene encodes CDR1 SGHRS and CDR2 YFSETQ. V gave up 3 bases and J gave up 6 bases, with 14 bases separating them. The CDR3 sequence is CASSSGTNGDTQYF. The CDR3 nucleotides read TGCGCCAGCAGCTCCGGGACAAATGGGGATACGCAGTATTTT.

This chain connects TRBV7-9 to TRBJ2-1; 8 nucleotides line up with TRBD2. Per the germline V gene, CDR1 is SEHNR and CDR2 is FQNEAQ (reference sequence). V dropped 5 bases and J dropped 5; count of bases not matched to a gene: 17. The CDR3 covers 18 residues. The CDR3 nucleotides read TGTGCCAGCAGCGATAGTCGCGGGGCGGGAGGAATCGACAATGAGCAGTTCTTC. It codes for CASSDSRGAGGIDNEQFF.

This clonotype was recorded only once. At one end the junction does not follow the germline gene, possibly because of a read error. V is TRBV7-2 and J is TRBJ1-3; TRBD1 matches at 9 bases. Per germline, CDR1 SGHTA and CDR2 FQGNSA. The CDR3 consists of 17 residues. The CDR3 DNA reads TGTGCCAGCAGCTTAATCGTCACAGGGGGCTTCGGAAACAACATATATTTT. Encoded protein: CASSLIVTGGFGNNIYF.

This clonotype was observed a handful of times. The CDR3 here is CASSVGSAPTRETQYF. Written as DNA, the CDR3 is TGTGCCAGCAGCGTTGGTTCGGCCCCGACGAGGGAGACCCAGTACTTC. This chain uses TRBV9 with TRBJ2-5; D remains unclear. The CDR3 runs 16 residues. Germline V gives CDR1 SGDLS, CDR2 YYNGEE. Between the trimmed V and J ends, which lost 2 bases and 5 bases, there was a span of 19 bases.

By sample fraction, this clonotype is medium-sized. The CDR3 DNA sequence: TGTGCCAGCAGCTTACAGGGGGCGACAGATACGCAGTATTTT. Translating it yields CASSLQGATDTQYF. The chain recombines TRBV11-3 with TRBJ2-3; TRBD1 matches 8 bases. The CDR3 runs 14 residues. Germline assignment: CDR1 SGHNT and CDR2 YENEEA. Trimming took 2 bases from V and 3 from J; bases not matched to a gene: 1. The full variable domain, rest sourced from reference TRBV11-3 and TRBJ2-3, is EAGVVQSPRYKIIEKKQPVAFWCNPISGHNTLYWYLQNLGQGPELLIRYENEEAVDDSQLPKDRFSAERLKGVDSTLKIQPAELGDSAVYLCASSLQGATDTQYFGPGTRLTVL.

The chain combines TRBV5-1 with TRBJ2-1, with 7 bases identical to TRBD2. The CDR3 has 15 amino acids. Trimming took 4 bases from V and 8 from J; bases not matched to a gene: 12. The germline V gene has CDR1 SGHRS and CDR2 YFSETQ. Here the CDR3 DNA reads TGCGCCAGCAGCGTACGGACTAGTCGTGCGGATGAGCAGTTCTTC. It codes for CASSVRTSRADEQFF.

This clonotype is medium-sized in the sample. The chain combines TRBV10-3 with TRBJ2-3, with 12 bases aligning to TRBD2. The CDR3 is 13 amino acids. The ends lost 10 bases at V and 4 bases at J; junction bases unmatched: 3. Per the germline V gene, CDR1 is ENHRY and CDR2 is SYGVKD. This CDR3 is CATLAGGADTQYF. The CDR3 DNA follows: TGTGCCACGCTAGCGGGAGGGGCAGATACGCAGTATTTT.